Reported below is one T cell receptor (beta chain). The antigen it recognizes is unknown. Within one base of it there is no much larger clone, and no base qualities were kept. The data derive from a study of cytomegalovirus exposure and HLA in healthy donors (dated by TCRdb to 2015 to 2018). About the full investigation: An earlier analysis of some 600 of the donors reported 276 Gb of sequence data and some 110 million unique TCR beta sequences obtained from some 200 million T cells. Approximately 310 gigabases of sequencing data and 78 million or so unique TCR sequences were included in an early release covering under 650 HLA-typed donors. Of the roughly 400 genotyped donors, 65% to 90% fell in the genetic ancestry cluster associated with self-reported Caucasian donors. The study aimed to test whether cataloging public T cell receptors could reveal signatures of past pathogen exposure. The study used immunosequencing to profile the T cell repertoires of around 600 subjects and linked those repertoires to cytomegalovirus serostatus. Besides the first cohort of 666 subjects, a separate validation cohort made up of 120 different subjects was used. To predict cytomegalovirus infection status, the study combined high-throughput TCR immunosequencing, statistical association of individual TCRs with disease status, and machine learning. To study patterns of TCR occurrence, a later analysis re-analyzed previously published TCR beta repertoires from several hundred donors and added high-resolution HLA genotyping. Rather than drawing on any new phenotypic data, the later analysis identified candidate immune exposures from TCR beta sequences and the way those sequences occurred across donors. An earlier analysis of around 540 of the donors applied high-throughput TCR beta sequencing to assess whether each TCR beta V gene segment acted as functional or pseudogenic. Donor age, sex, ethnicity and CMV serostatus were collected together with the repertoire data. A later genetic analysis used genome-wide SNP genotypes for about 60% of the 666 donors, treating that subset as a discovery cohort. Every repertoire in the discovery cohort had been generated on one and the same sequencing platform. HLA typing covered class I and class II loci at four-digit resolution. Typing coverage varied by locus: roughly 629-630 donors for A, B, C, DRB1 and DQB1; more than 500 for DQA1; nearly 610 for DPA1; roughly 450 for DPB1. Because of strong linkage in the cohort, five DR-DQ haplotypes were treated as single units for association and clustering. Across approximately 420 genotyped donors of the cohort, an average of approximately 200,000 unique TCR beta nucleotide sequences per donor were sequenced, and 15% to 20% of those sequences were non-productive. Summary of the overall study and its limitations: In an earlier analysis of about 540 of the donors, most TCR beta V segments were observed in productive rearrangements about 87% or about 30% of the time, broadly matching IMGT annotations. An association between a missense DCLRE1C variant and V-gene and J-gene trimming of TCR beta chains was found in a later genetic analysis and replicated in an independent cohort. The cohort was sequenced for TCR beta chains only, and without alpha or paired-chain data the features that could be detected were limited. Most TCR sequences were seen in very few donors, while some public TCRs were found in many individuals. Most CMV-associated TCR beta chains appeared to be HLA-restricted in a later analysis, and the HLA associations seemed to be driven largely by CMV exposure. Because counts were too low, about 17 rarely observed V segments, including chromosome 9 orphons, were excluded from the earlier analysis of about 500 of the donors. Some IMGT-functional V segments, including TRBV6-2 and TRBV6-3, could not be told apart with the 87-base-pair reads, so those segments were excluded. Linkage disequilibrium might explain the correlated functional status among segregating V segments, but an unknown experimental factor could not be excluded. The classifier was reported to diagnose cytomegalovirus status with high specificity and sensitivity in both the original and validation cohorts. A later analysis associated about 17,000 TCR beta sequences with specific HLA alleles at a false discovery rate of 0.05. HLA typing was unavailable for some donors at each locus, so association tests used only the typed subset. A further reported finding was that TCR beta sequences accurately predicted the HLA-A and HLA-B alleles for most subjects in the first cohort. The sequencing pipeline was judged likely to have produced a cluster of highly shared sequence variants as a technical artifact. For the cohort, immune exposure information was limited to CMV serostatus. Presence/absence analyses assumed roughly uniform sequencing depth across donors, an assumption that may not hold. The authors suggested that the approach could potentially be generalized to other disease states and immunological phenotypes. A few of the identified cytomegalovirus-associated TCR beta chains were confirmed in vitro to be specific for cytomegalovirus antigens. The study gave a list of 150 to 200 TCR beta chains associated with cytomegalovirus. According to a later analysis, TCR association rates differed among HLA loci, with DRB1 alleles showing the most associated TCRs and HLA-C alleles showing the fewest. Several of the top co-occurrence clusters appeared to be linked to parvovirus B19, influenza, CMV and Epstein-Barr virus, according to a later analysis. Compared with the roughly 600-donor mean, donors in an Asian-associated ancestry cluster had fewer N-insertions in productive TCRs, according to a later genetic analysis. When HLA alleles, especially DR and DQ, strongly co-occurred, TCR associations were difficult to assign to individual alleles. In a later analysis, HLA-associated TCR beta chains showed more clonal expansion and lower generation probabilities than non-associated chains that were equally common.

The cohort comprised fewer than 750 healthy bone marrow donors. All cohort members were sampled while nominally healthy, although unrecorded immune exposures were likely present. The donor was CMV seronegative and was included in the group of several hundred seronegative cohort members. Every donor gave a peripheral blood sample, and the peripheral blood mononuclear cells from that sample were used for TCR beta sequencing. Genomic DNA was extracted from the blood cell samples with the Qiagen DNeasy Blood Extraction Kit. The method was the immunoSEQ multiplex PCR assay. A mixture of 60 forward primers for TCR Vbeta segments and 13 reverse primers for TCR Jbeta segments was used in the multiplex PCR. Amplification of the CDR3 region of rearranged TCR beta genes was performed with a multiplex PCR assay on genomic DNA. Amplified TCR beta libraries were sequenced as 87-base-pair reads on the Illumina HiSeq System. The original methods were these. Across the 700 or so repertoires, a later analysis counted roughly 77 million unique TCR beta chains, 9 million to 14 million of which were shared by at least two donors. A nearest-neighbor algorithm error-corrected the raw reads and collapsed the reads into unique sequences, merging closely related sequences to remove PCR and sequencing errors. V, D and J gene segments were assigned by aligning CDR3 sequences to IMGT reference sequences. For a sequence to be retained, a match of at least six nucleotides was required to both a V gene segment and a J gene segment. Rearrangements were classified as productive when the CDR3 lacked stop codons and remained in frame with V and J, and all other rearrangements were classified as non-productive. Following IMGT convention, CDR3 was defined as the stretch from the second conserved V-encoded cysteine up to the conserved J-encoded phenylalanine. Sequences without an unambiguous match to a single V gene segment were excluded from the earlier analysis of 450 to 650 of the donors. In an earlier analysis of several hundred of the donors, V segments were called functional above 56.7% productive rearrangements and were called segregating when the between-donor standard deviation exceeded 5%. A statistical classification framework was developed to diagnose cytomegalovirus status using the catalog of TCR beta chain sequences. In a later analysis, TCR nucleotide sequences were compared against IMGT/GENE-DB human TR gene sequences so that V and J genes could be assigned. Using the TCRdist pipeline, a later analysis assigned CDR3 sequences along with most-parsimonious VDJ recombination scenarios. In a later analysis, each TCR beta chain was defined by its CDR3 amino acid sequence together with its V-gene family, and reads without a unique V-gene family were excluded. To address suspected cross-contamination and a sequencing artifact, a later analysis removed approximately 590 highly shared, low-generation-probability nucleotide sequences. A later analysis calculated a clonal expansion index for each public chain from normalized within-repertoire ranks of inferred template counts. In a later analysis, generation probabilities were computed using a VDJ recombination model fitted to out-of-frame rearrangements, and the results were checked against IGoR. In a later analysis, TCR-TCR, TCR-HLA and TCR-CMV co-occurrence was scored with hypergeometric tests, and a repertoire-size bias correction was applied to TCR pairs. To estimate false discovery rates, a later analysis permuted the HLA or CMV assignments 20 times. In a later analysis, co-occurring TCRs were grouped using DBSCAN, with TCRdist sequence similarity added in when clustering inside HLA-allele-positive subsets. For co-occurrence clustering, repertoires with fewer than 30,000 or more than 120,000 public chains were excluded, along with roughly 5 repertoires with anomalous nucleotide sharing. Held by TCRdb, this immuneACCESS table contains in-frame sequences only and omits some clones. Under half of the omission traces to an unresolved V gene where checked; the cause of the rest is unknown. V, J and clone size are taken as reported in that table, and D and trimming were inferred from the DNA itself. A total of 80,000 to 100,000 clones appear in this sample, 81% of them only once. The ten most abundant clones make up roughly 1.5% of the sample.

V is pruned by 10 bases and J by 3 bases, leaving 5 bases of the junction without a gene match. The germline V gene encodes CDR1 SNHLY and CDR2 FYNNEI. The CDR3 runs 15 residues from the cysteine to the phenylalanine. Here the CDR3 DNA is all that survives: 45 bases in frame from base 1. This TCR derives from a man aged 40-55 years in good health and CMV-seronegative. Sequencing was carried out using PBMCs. The chain links TRBV2 with TRBJ2-3, with TRBD2 matching 15 junction bases. In nucleotides, the sequence is TGTGCCATGGGACTAGCGGGGGGCGGTACAGATACGCAGTATTTT. Translated, it reads CAMGLAGGGTDTQYF.